This T cell receptor (beta chain) was captured in a study of CXCR3-negative and CXCR3-positive naive CD8 T cells. The CDR3 has 15 amino acids. From germline, CDR1 is SGDLS and CDR2 YYNGEE. Points from the study as a whole: A higher hydrophobicity marked the TRB CDR3s of CXCR3-positive naive cells versus CXCR3-negative naive cells.

UMI labels and 5' RACE were used to prepare the TRB cDNA libraries. From its re-call of the 5' RACE reads, TCRdb lists each CDR3 protein once, without DNA. This sample's table reports tens of thousands of distinct CDR3 sequences. Details on this clonotype: The target antigen is unknown.

The chain carries TRBV9 and TRBJ2-2. What was sequenced was naive CXCR3+ CD8+ T cells from blood. Subset defined: CD45RO-CCR7+CD27+CD95- naive CD8+ T cells expressing CXCR3 (TNR3+). The receptor was derived from a human donor in good health. Some clones in this sample may be carry-over from other donors' samples. CDR3 loop: CASSVGTVFSGELFF. Together with reference TRBV9 and TRBJ2-2, the CDR3 gives the full variable domain: DSGVTQTPKHLITATGQRVTLRCSPRSGDLSVYWYQQSLDQGLQFLIQYYNGEERAKGNILERFSAQQFPDLHSELNLSSLELGDSALYFCASSVGTVFSGELFFGEGSRLTVL.